This T cell receptor (beta chain) was found in a study of cytomegalovirus exposure and HLA in healthy donors. Study results and limitations: According to a later analysis, most TCR beta chains associated with CMV appeared HLA-restricted. Rare sequences made up most TCRs, while some public TCRs were found in many donors.

Vbeta (60) and Jbeta (13) primers were used in the PCR. TCRdb's table, derived via immunoSEQ multiplex PCR, lists solely in-frame clones and lacks some. The table lists some 160,000 clones, 65% to 85% of them singletons. Remarks on this clone: Antigen: not known.

Germline V lookup: CDR1 MDHEN, CDR2 SYDVKM. The CDR3 covers 14 residues. Trimming shortened V by 7 bases and J by 2 bases, and 14 bases separated the two germline ends. This TCR was recovered from a male donor in good health and CMV-seropositive. Sequencing used PBMCs. V gene TRBV28 combines with J gene TRBJ1-2; D gene uncertain. The CDR3 nucleotides read TGTGCCAGCACCCCACTAGGAGGGAACTATGGCTACACCTTC. Protein product: CASTPLGGNYGYTF.